A single sample is the source of the 14 T cell receptor beta chains below, sequenced in a study of breast tumors, draining lymph nodes, adjacent tissues. One entry per CDR3 protein, called by TCRdb with MiXCR from the multiplex PCR reads. The table has under 150,000 distinct CDR3 sequences, approximately 20% seen once. Axillary draining lymph nodes of breast cancer patients supplied the node samples. Sequenced input: axillary lymph node tissue. These receptors were obtained from a female donor with breast cancer. Some clones in this sample may be carry-over from other donors' samples.

This clonotype was recorded once. This may be a read error: a much more frequent sequence differs by one nucleotide. The conserved closing phenylalanine or tryptophan is absent in this CDR3, likely reflecting a read error. The CDR3 protein is CASTKPGVRNGYTL. CDR3 sequence (DNA): TGTGCCAGCACCAAACCGGGAGTCAGAAATGGCTACACCCTC. The rearrangement links TRBV5-6 to TRBJ1-2, with unresolved D. The CDR3 runs to 14 residues. V lost 6 bases, J lost 6 bases, and 18 bases lay in between. Germline loops: CDR1 SGHDT, CDR2 YYEEEE.

In its sample, this clonotype was seen many times. J is TRBJ1-2 and V is TRBV5-6, with 9 bases that match TRBD1. The CDR3 extends over 15 amino acids. Germline-derived CDR1 and CDR2 are SGHDT and YYEEEE. Losses at the gene ends were 1 base for V and 4 bases for J; bases not matched to a gene: 5. This chain's CDR3 is CASSLWGQGVYGYTF. The CDR3 bases are TGTGCCAGCAGCTTGTGGGGACAGGGAGTCTATGGCTACACCTTC.

This clonotype came up many times. The chain is built from TRBV5-1 and TRBJ2-5; TRBD2 is a possible D gene (7 bases). Germline lookup yields CDR1 SGHRS and CDR2 YFSETQ. The CDR3 contains 15 residues. Trimming shortened V by 4 bases and J by 4 bases, and 17 bases separated the two germline ends. The CDR3 loop reads CASSPRGGAGETQYF. The DNA for the CDR3 is TGCGCCAGCAGCCCTAGGGGGGGGGCAGGAGAGACCCAGTACTTC.

This clonotype showed up many times. The chain combines TRBV20-1 with TRBJ2-3; D may be TRBD1 (5 bases). The V end was cut by 6 bases, the J end by 0 bases, with 13 bases between. The CDR3 covers 14 residues. Germline CDR1 DFQATT, CDR2 SNEGSKA (reference sequence). CDR3 loop: CSASDSRSTDTQYF. Written as DNA, the CDR3 is TGCAGTGCCTCTGACAGTCGCAGCACAGATACGCAGTATTTT.

The chain links TRBV10-1 to TRBJ2-1; 8 nucleotides agree with TRBD2. CDR1 is WNHNN and CDR2 is SYGVQD in the germline V gene (reference sequence). V gave up 8 bases and J gave up 12 bases; unmatched junction bases: 21. CDR3 length: 16 residues. The CDR3 region has the DNA TGCGCCAGCTCAAGTGGCGGGAGGATCCTTTTGGATGGGCAGTTCTTC. Translation gives CASSSGGRILLDGQFF.

This clonotype has ten or more counts. The chain joins TRBV6-1 to TRBJ2-3; 8 bases are shared with TRBD2. The ends lost 9 bases at V and 0 bases at J; junction bases unmatched: 2. The germline gives CDR1 MNHNS, CDR2 SASEGT. The CDR3 totals 13 residues. The CDR3 sequence is CARKRESTDTQYF. The DNA for the CDR3 is TGTGCCAGAAAGCGGGAGAGCACAGATACGCAGTATTTT.

This clonotype is a singleton in its sample. One junction end does not reproduce the germline sequence, and a read error may be involved. V gene TRBV5-4 combines with J gene TRBJ2-7; D gene unclear. This CDR3 has 11 residues. Germline-derived CDR1 and CDR2 are SGHNT and YYREEE (reference sequence). The CDR3 nucleotides read TGTGCCCGGCGGAGCTCCTACGGGCAGTACTTC. Its translation is CARRSSYGQYF.

This clonotype was counted ten times or more. The chain has TRBV7-2 and TRBJ2-3, with 7 bases aligning to TRBD2. After removal of 5 bases from V and 4 bases from J, the junction contained 9 bases not matched to a gene. The CDR3 length is 15 residues. Germline V gives CDR1 SGHTA, CDR2 FQGNSA. CDR3 nucleotides: TGTGCCAGCAGCCTGTCTCACGGGAGGTCAGATACGCAGTATTTT. Its translation is CASSLSHGRSDTQYF.

Turning to this clonotype: A read error may explain this, as a much larger clone is one base away. This chain connects TRBV12-5 to TRBJ2-1; D not certain. The CDR3 has 12 residues. Germline-derived CDR1 and CDR2 are LGHNT and FRNRAP. The CDR3 here is CVSGTQVNEQFF. The CDR3 nucleotides read TGTGTTAGTGGTACCCAGGTCAATGAGCAGTTCTTC. Full variable domain (missing parts from reference TRBV12-5 and TRBJ2-1): DARVTQTPRHKVTEMGQEVTMRCQPILGHNTVFWYRQTMMQGLELLAYFRNRAPLDDSGMPKDRFSAEMPDATLATLKIQPSEPRDSAVYFCVSGTQVNEQFFGPGTRLTVL.

This clonotype was seen many times. V is TRBV30 and J is TRBJ2-7; 7 nucleotides align to TRBD1. This CDR3 is 16 amino acids long. Per germline, CDR1 GTSNPN and CDR2 SVGIG (reference sequence). J lost 2 bases, V lost 1 base, and 11 bases had no gene match. The CDR3 spells CAWSAGSGTVTYEQYF. As DNA, the CDR3 is TGTGCCTGGAGTGCCGGCTCCGGGACAGTAACCTACGAGCAGTACTTC.

The sample holds many counts of this clonotype. The rearrangement joins TRBV12-3 or TRBV12-4 to TRBJ2-1, with TRBD2 as a possible D gene (5 bases). V was shortened by 2 bases and J by 10 bases, with 15 bases between the two germline ends. The length of the CDR3 is 14 residues. CDR3 bases: TGTGCCAGCAGTTTAACTGGTGGGAGATGGGAGCAGTTCTTC. Amino acid sequence: CASSLTGGRWEQFF.

This clonotype has at least ten counts. The chain combines TRBV5-8 with TRBJ2-7; no definite D call. This CDR3 has 11 amino acids. Germline V gene sequence: CDR1 SGHTS, CDR2 YDEGEE. Deletions cut 0 bases from V and 5 bases from J, with 3 bases between. The CDR3 sequence is CASSLEHEQYF. The DNA of the CDR3 is TGTGCCAGCAGCTTGGAGCACGAGCAGTACTTC.

This clonotype was picked up many times. At one of its ends the junction is not consistent with the germline gene, which may arise from a read error. The genes are TRBV7-6 and TRBJ2-7, with D possibly TRBD2 on 5 matching bases. The CDR3 sequence is 14 residues long. Germline assignment: CDR1 SGHVS and CDR2 FNYEAQ. The CDR3 spells CASSLAGSRGEQYF. In DNA form, the CDR3 reads TGTGCCAGCAGTTTAGCCGGGTCCCGGGGCGAGCAGTACTTC.

This clonotype has ten or more counts. The chain carries TRBV10-2 and TRBJ1-5; D ambiguous. This CDR3 spans 17 amino acids. V lost 0 bases and J 0 bases, leaving 12 bases between the germline ends. The germline gives CDR1 WSHSY, CDR2 SAAADI. CDR3 sequence (DNA): TGCGCCAGCAGTGAGTCGAGGACGGGAGCTAGCAATCAGCCCCAGCATTTT. Translated: CASSESRTGASNQPQHF.